This T cell receptor (beta chain) is from a study of T cell changes during pregnancy in multiple sclerosis. Germline loops: CDR1 SGHTA, CDR2 FQGNSA. This CDR3 region has 15 residues. V shed 5 bases and J shed 5 bases, with 18 bases lying between them. Sequencing was performed with immunoSEQ multiplex PCR; in TCRdb, only in-frame clones are kept and a portion is missing. The data contain tens of thousands of clones, around 91% of them singletons. The source is a female donor in good health, enrolled as a control in a pregnancy study. V usage is TRBV7-2 and J usage is TRBJ1-1, with D possibly being TRBD1 (5 bases). The sequencing used peripheral blood, collected in the third trimester of pregnancy. CDR3 in DNA: TGTGCCAGCAGCCCTATGGGTGGACACATGACTGAAGCTTTCTTT. It codes for CASSPMGGHMTEAFF.